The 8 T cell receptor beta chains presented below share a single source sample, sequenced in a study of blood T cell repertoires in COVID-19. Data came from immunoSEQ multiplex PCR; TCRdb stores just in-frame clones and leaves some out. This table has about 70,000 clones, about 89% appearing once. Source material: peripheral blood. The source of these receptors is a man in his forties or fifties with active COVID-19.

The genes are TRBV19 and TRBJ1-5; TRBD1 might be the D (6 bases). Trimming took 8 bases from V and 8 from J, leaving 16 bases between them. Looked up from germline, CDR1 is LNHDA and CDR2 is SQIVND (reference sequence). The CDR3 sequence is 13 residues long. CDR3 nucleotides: TGTGCCAGTTCAAACCGACACAGGGAGCCCCAGCATTTT. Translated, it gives CASSNRHREPQHF.

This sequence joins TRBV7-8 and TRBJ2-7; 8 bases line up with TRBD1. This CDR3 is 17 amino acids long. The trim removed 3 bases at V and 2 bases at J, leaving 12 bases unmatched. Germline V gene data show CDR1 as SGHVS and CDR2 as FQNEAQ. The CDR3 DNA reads TGTGCCAGCAGCTTCAACCCCCGGACAGGGAATACCTACGAGCAGTACTTC. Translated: CASSFNPRTGNTYEQYF.

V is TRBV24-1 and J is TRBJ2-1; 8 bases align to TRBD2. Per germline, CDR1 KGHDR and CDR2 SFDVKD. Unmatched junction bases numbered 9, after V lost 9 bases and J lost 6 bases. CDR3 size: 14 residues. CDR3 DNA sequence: TGTGCCACCGATAGCGGGAAGATCCCCAATGAGCAGTTCTTC. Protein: CATDSGKIPNEQFF.

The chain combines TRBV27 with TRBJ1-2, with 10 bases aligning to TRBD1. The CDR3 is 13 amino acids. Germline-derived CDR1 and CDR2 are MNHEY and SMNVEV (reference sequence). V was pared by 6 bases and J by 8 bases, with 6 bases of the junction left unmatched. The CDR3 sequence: CASRTGTGDGYTF. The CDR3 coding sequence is TGTGCCAGCAGAACCGGGACAGGGGACGGCTACACCTTC.

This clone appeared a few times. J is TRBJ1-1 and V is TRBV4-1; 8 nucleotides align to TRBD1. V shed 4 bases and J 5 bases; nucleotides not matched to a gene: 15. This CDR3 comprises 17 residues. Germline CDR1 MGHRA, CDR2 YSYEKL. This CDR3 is CASSPRVGDRTGTEAFF. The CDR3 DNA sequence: TGCGCCAGCAGCCCAAGAGTCGGGGACAGGACGGGGACTGAAGCTTTCTTT.

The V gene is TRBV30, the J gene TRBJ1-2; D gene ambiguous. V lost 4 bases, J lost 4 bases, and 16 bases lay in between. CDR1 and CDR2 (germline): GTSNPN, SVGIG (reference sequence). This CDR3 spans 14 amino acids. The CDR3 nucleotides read TGTGCCTGGACCCCTCAGGCCGCTGGCTATGGCTACACCTTC. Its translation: CAWTPQAAGYGYTF.

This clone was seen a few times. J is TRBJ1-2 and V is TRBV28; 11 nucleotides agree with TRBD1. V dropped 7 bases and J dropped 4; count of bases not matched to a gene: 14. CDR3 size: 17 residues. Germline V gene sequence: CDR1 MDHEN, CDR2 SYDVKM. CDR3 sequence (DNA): TGTGCCAGCACCGATCCTTCGGACAGGGGGCTAATCTATGGCTACACCTTC. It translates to CASTDPSDRGLIYGYTF.

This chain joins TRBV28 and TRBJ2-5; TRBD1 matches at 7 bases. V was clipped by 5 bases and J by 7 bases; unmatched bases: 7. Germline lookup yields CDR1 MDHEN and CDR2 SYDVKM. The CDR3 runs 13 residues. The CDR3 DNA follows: TGTGCCAGCAGTGGCCGGGACAGCCGGACCCAGTACTTC. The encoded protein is CASSGRDSRTQYF.